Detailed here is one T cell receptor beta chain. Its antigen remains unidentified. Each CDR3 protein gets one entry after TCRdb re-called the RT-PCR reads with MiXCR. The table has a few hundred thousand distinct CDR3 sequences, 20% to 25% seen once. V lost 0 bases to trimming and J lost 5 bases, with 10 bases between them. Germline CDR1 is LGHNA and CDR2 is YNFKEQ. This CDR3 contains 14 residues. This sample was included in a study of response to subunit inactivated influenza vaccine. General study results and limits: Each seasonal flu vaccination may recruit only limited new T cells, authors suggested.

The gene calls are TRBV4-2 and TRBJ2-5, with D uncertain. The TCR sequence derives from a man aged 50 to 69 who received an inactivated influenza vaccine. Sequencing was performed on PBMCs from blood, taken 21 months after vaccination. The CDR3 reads CASSQDVVSETQYF. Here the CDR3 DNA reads TGTGCCAGCAGCCAAGATGTGGTGTCGGAGACCCAGTACTTC.